These 7 T cell receptor beta chains share one sample of origin, sequenced in a study of graft-versus-host responses after intestinal transplantation. Sequencing was performed with immunoSEQ multiplex PCR; in TCRdb, only in-frame clones are kept and a portion is missing. The sample shows 7,500 to 10,000 clones, just under 80% of them seen only once. Graft tissue processing released intraepithelial and lamina propria lymphocytes. Here the sequenced sample was ileum tissue, taken 500 to 550 days after intestinal transplant. All receptors come from a human patient who received an intestinal transplant, so some T cells may come from the graft donor.

The chain is built from TRBV6-1 and TRBJ1-1, with D unresolved. V was cut by 6 bases and J by 3 bases, with 17 bases left in between. Germline V gene sequence: CDR1 MNHNS, CDR2 SASEGT. CDR3 size: 15 residues. For the CDR3, the DNA is TGTGCCAGCAGGACCTTTCGGATATTATACACTGAAGCTTTCTTT. It specifies CASRTFRILYTEAFF.

The chain combines TRBV6-5 with TRBJ1-2, with no clear D. This CDR3 spans 11 amino acids. Germline-derived CDR1 and CDR2 are MNHEY and SVGAGI. With 6 bases removed from V and 4 bases from J, the gap between germline ends came to 6 bases. The CDR3 DNA sequence: TGTGCCAGCAGGGGTTTCTATGGCTACACCTTC. Translating it yields CASRGFYGYTF.

The V gene is TRBV7-2, the J gene TRBJ1-6; D remains unclear. V dropped 2 bases and J dropped 8 bases, with 7 bases sitting between them. The length of the CDR3 is 13 residues. The germline gives CDR1 SGHTA, CDR2 FQGNSA. The CDR3: CASSLLRDSPLHF. CDR3 coding DNA: TGTGCCAGCAGCTTACTCCGGGATTCACCCCTCCACTTT.

The chain couples TRBV18 to TRBJ1-2, with 7 bases lining up with TRBD1. CDR3 size: 15 residues. Germline V gene data show CDR1 as KGHSH and CDR2 as LQKENI. V was clipped by 3 bases and J by 5 bases; unmatched bases: 9. The CDR3 DNA reads as TGTGCCAGCTCACCCTCACAGGGGTTGGAGTATGGCTACACCTTC. This gives the protein CASSPSQGLEYGYTF.

CDR3 amino acids: CASSERWTGGLSRDQPQHF. The CDR3 region has the DNA TGTGCCAGTAGTGAGAGGTGGACAGGGGGACTATCGAGGGATCAGCCCCAGCATTTT. The V and J genes are TRBV19 and TRBJ1-5; 10 nucleotides match TRBD1. CDR1 and CDR2 (germline): LNHDA, SQIVND (reference sequence). The CDR3 spans 19 residues. With 5 bases clipped from V and 5 bases from J, the junction kept 18 bases outside the gene matches.

The table lists this clone with a few counts. V and J are TRBV6-6 and TRBJ1-6; a possible D gene is TRBD1 (5 bases). The CDR3 length is 16 residues. Germline V gene sequence: CDR1 MNHNY, CDR2 SVGAGI (reference sequence). Trimming pared 4 bases from V and 7 bases from J, leaving 17 bases between. DNA for the CDR3: TGTGCCAGCAGTTTGCCGCCGGGACTTCTCAATTCACCCCTCCACTTT. It is translated as CASSLPPGLLNSPLHF.

J is TRBJ2-7 and V is TRBV25-1; either TRBD1 or TRBD2 may fit D (7 bases each). Trimming removed 5 bases from V and 3 bases from J, with 14 bases in between. This CDR3 contains 14 residues. CDR1 and CDR2 (germline): MGHDK, SYGVNS. CDR3 in DNA: TGTGCCAGCAGTAGCGGGACAGCTTACTACGAGCAGTACTTC. It encodes CASSSGTAYYEQYF.